The 27 T cell receptor beta chains below all came from one sample that was sequenced in a study of OX40 agonist ivuxolimab in advanced cancers. Clones were read by immunoSEQ multiplex PCR, and TCRdb kept only the in-frame ones, dropping some. The data contain 77,000 or so clones, 85% to 95% of them singletons. Specimen: CD4+ or CD8+ T cells sorted from blood, collected in a trial of the OX40 agonist ivuxolimab. The source of these receptors is an adult with an advanced solid tumor such as melanoma, head and neck, liver or kidney cancer.

The V and J genes are TRBV5-4 and TRBJ1-5; a weak D match, TRBD1 (5 bases). The germline V gene has CDR1 SGHNT and CDR2 YYREEE (reference sequence). With 4 bases removed from V and 4 bases from J, the gap between germline ends came to 12 bases. The CDR3 length is 14 residues. The CDR3 DNA follows: TGTGCCAGCAGCGCGATGGGGGTGAATCAGCCCCAGCATTTT. This codes for CASSAMGVNQPQHF.

The chain combines TRBV9 with TRBJ2-1, with 11 nucleotides matching TRBD2. CDR1 and CDR2 from the germline V gene are SGDLS and YYNGEE. Trimming took 3 bases from V and 10 from J; bases not matched to a gene: 12. The CDR3 contains 16 residues. CDR3 nucleotides: TGTGCCAGCAGCGGACTATTAGCGGGGGGGCCTTGGGAGCAGTTCTTC. This gives the protein CASSGLLAGGPWEQFF.

This chain links TRBV27 with TRBJ2-7; 7 nucleotides line up with TRBD1. With V trimmed by 8 bases and J by 2 bases, 6 bases remained unmatched. CDR3 length: 13 amino acids. Germline V gives CDR1 MNHEY, CDR2 SMNVEV (reference sequence). The DNA for the CDR3 is TGTGCCAGCGGGATAGGGACAGCCTACGAGCAGTACTTC. Protein sequence: CASGIGTAYEQYF.

The chain joins TRBV5-1 to TRBJ2-1; no firm D call. Germline lookup yields CDR1 SGHRS and CDR2 YFSETQ. The CDR3 is 13 residues long. V was cut by 3 bases and J by 3 bases, with 7 bases left in between. In DNA, the CDR3 is TGCGCCAGCAGCTGGGGTGGCTACAATGAGCAGTTCTTC. Translating gives CASSWGGYNEQFF.

The rearrangement links TRBV27 to TRBJ2-1; D call uncertain. Germline V gene lookup returns CDR1 MNHEY and CDR2 SMNVEV (reference sequence). The CDR3 is 16 residues long. Trimming stripped 5 bases from V and 6 bases from J, with 20 bases between. The CDR3 protein is CASSTLGFAGINEQFF. The CDR3 DNA sequence: TGTGCCAGCAGTACCCTGGGGTTTGCAGGAATCAATGAGCAGTTCTTC.

This chain links TRBV13 with TRBJ2-5, with TRBD1 matching 9 bases. This CDR3 is 16 amino acids long. Germline values: CDR1 PRHDT, CDR2 FYEKMQ (reference sequence). V trimming: 3 bases; J trimming: 2 bases; junction bases outside the gene matches: 7. This CDR3 is CASSLPGTGLQETQYF. In nucleotides, the CDR3 is TGTGCCAGCAGCTTGCCCGGGACAGGGCTGCAAGAGACCCAGTACTTC.

This clone was detected once. The V and J genes are TRBV5-1 and TRBJ2-7; TRBD1 is a possible D gene (5 bases). Germline CDR1 and CDR2: SGHRS and YFSETQ. The CDR3 is made up of 14 amino acids. With 0 bases removed from V and 7 bases from J, the gap between germline ends came to 14 bases. The CDR3 protein is CASSLGSGLGEQYF. The CDR3 nucleotides read TGCGCCAGCAGCTTGGGATCAGGGTTGGGTGAGCAGTACTTC.

This sequence joins TRBV11-2 and TRBJ2-1; TRBD1 agrees at 8 bases. J gave up 16 bases and V 1 base, and 12 bases lay outside the gene matches. Per germline, CDR1 SGHAT and CDR2 FQNNGV. This CDR3 comprises 14 residues. Written as DNA, the CDR3 is TGTGCCAGCAGCTTAGTCCACTGGGACAGGTCCTCCTTCTTC. It codes for CASSLVHWDRSSFF.

The chain couples TRBV19 to TRBJ2-3, with D hard to call. Germline CDR1 LNHDA, CDR2 SQIVND (reference sequence). Trimming left V 3 bases short and J 2 bases short, with 9 bases between. The CDR3 is made up of 14 amino acids. This CDR3 reads CASSMDIYTDTQYF. The CDR3 nucleotides read TGTGCCAGTAGTATGGATATTTACACAGATACGCAGTATTTT.

The rearrangement uses TRBV2 and TRBJ1-2; D may be TRBD1 (5 bases). The V gene's germline CDR1 is SNHLY and CDR2 FYNNEI. The CDR3 is made up of 14 amino acids. V lost 2 bases and J lost 7, with 14 bases in between. The CDR3 coding sequence is TGTGCCAGCAGTGAAACAGGCCTTGGTTCTGGCTACACCTTC. Amino acid sequence: CASSETGLGSGYTF.

This sequence joins TRBV5-1 and TRBJ2-7; D is perhaps TRBD1 (5 bases). This CDR3 has 15 amino acids. Trimming removed 0 bases at V and 0 bases at J, with 10 bases between. The germline gives CDR1 SGHRS, CDR2 YFSETQ. CDR3 nucleotide sequence: TGCGCCAGCAGCTTGGGGTGGGGCCTCTCCTACGAGCAGTACTTC. Translated: CASSLGWGLSYEQYF.

This chain joins TRBV27 and TRBJ2-1; 14 nucleotides agree with TRBD2. The CDR3 loop spans 15 amino acids. CDR1 and CDR2 from the germline V gene are MNHEY and SMNVEV (reference sequence). The J segment lost 8 bases and the V segment lost 2 bases, leaving 2 bases of the junction unmatched. CDR3 coding DNA: TGTGCCAGCAGTTTAGGGACTAGCGGGGGCCATGAGCAGTTCTTC. Translating gives CASSLGTSGGHEQFF.

The chain is built from TRBV5-4 and TRBJ1-1, with D perhaps TRBD1 (6 bases). CDR1 and CDR2 (germline): SGHNT, YYREEE (reference sequence). V was pared by 3 bases and J by 1 base, with 10 bases between. This CDR3 has 14 residues. CDR3 protein: CASSWGAENTEAFF. Written as DNA, the CDR3 is TGTGCCAGCAGCTGGGGGGCGGAGAACACTGAAGCTTTCTTT.

The chain is built from TRBV7-9 and TRBJ2-7; D unresolved. The CDR3 is 15 amino acids. Germline CDR1 reads SEHNR; CDR2 reads FQNEAQ (reference sequence). Trimming shortened V by 1 base and J by 2 bases, and 12 bases separated the two germline ends. This chain's CDR3 is CASSLGWDPTYEQYF. CDR3 bases: TGTGCCAGCAGCTTAGGTTGGGATCCTACCTACGAGCAGTACTTC.

The chain carries TRBV27 and TRBJ1-2, with TRBD1 matching over 10 bases. The CDR3 extends over 15 amino acids. CDR1 and CDR2 from the germline V gene are MNHEY and SMNVEV (reference sequence). With 10 bases clipped from V and 3 bases from J, the junction kept 11 bases outside the gene matches. The CDR3, as DNA: TGTGCCACCCGAGGGGACAGGGGAGGAGACTATGGCTACACCTTC. This codes for CATRGDRGGDYGYTF.

V usage is TRBV6-1 and J usage is TRBJ2-3; D not resolved. The germline V and J ends were trimmed by 8 bases and 3 bases, with 12 bases remaining between them. The CDR3 covers 13 residues. CDR1 is MNHNS, CDR2 SASEGT, per germline. CDR3 sequence: CASLVIATDTQYF. DNA for the CDR3: TGTGCCAGCTTAGTAATAGCAACAGATACGCAGTATTTT.

The chain recombines TRBV6-6 with TRBJ1-2; D call uncertain. The length of the CDR3 is 11 residues. Trimming removed 7 bases from V and 6 bases from J, with 9 bases in between. CDR1 MNHNY and CDR2 SVGAGI come from the germline V gene (reference sequence). The CDR3 reads CASTEQHGYTF. In DNA form, the CDR3 reads TGTGCCAGCACCGAGCAGCATGGCTACACCTTC.

This clone has just a few counts. The chain links TRBV27 to TRBJ1-5, with D uncertain. Germline CDR1 reads MNHEY; CDR2 reads SMNVEV (reference sequence). V lost 3 bases to trimming and J lost 2 bases, with 14 bases between them. The CDR3 runs 16 residues. DNA for the CDR3: TGTGCCAGCAGTTTTGCGCAGGTGAGCGGCAATCAGCCCCAGCATTTT. Protein product: CASSFAQVSGNQPQHF.

The chain links TRBV10-2 to TRBJ2-1; D might be TRBD2 (7 bases). The CDR3 has 16 residues. Trimming took off 1 base at V and 0 bases at J, with 10 bases between the two ends. In germline, CDR1 is WSHSY, CDR2 SAAADI. CDR3 sequence: CASSEWGGGSYNEQFF. The DNA of the CDR3 is TGCGCCAGCAGTGAGTGGGGAGGGGGCTCCTACAATGAGCAGTTCTTC.

This clone showed up just once. The V call is TRBV6-4, the J call TRBJ1-1; 7 positions agree with TRBD1. Germline V gene data show CDR1 as MRHNA and CDR2 as SNTAGT. This CDR3 region has 16 residues. With V trimmed by 6 bases and J by 1 base, 11 bases remained unmatched. The CDR3 DNA reads TGTGCCAGCAGCCCGACCCCCGGGACAGAGAACACTGAAGCTTTCTTT. Protein product: CASSPTPGTENTEAFF.

The genes are TRBV9 and TRBJ2-6; D is ambiguous. The CDR3 contains 15 residues. Trimming left V 0 bases short and J 0 bases short, with 4 bases between. The germline gives CDR1 SGDLS, CDR2 YYNGEE. CDR3 coding DNA: TGTGCCAGCAGCGTAGCGTCCTCTGGGGCCAACGTCCTGACTTTC. This translates into CASSVASSGANVLTF.

This chain uses TRBV7-9 with TRBJ2-2, with D perhaps matching TRBD1 (5 bases). There are 13 residues in the CDR3. With 3 bases removed from V and 8 bases from J, the gap between germline ends came to 10 bases. Germline values: CDR1 SEHNR, CDR2 FQNEAQ (reference sequence). Written as DNA, the CDR3 is TGTGCCAGCAGCTTTGCCTCAGGGGGGGAGCTGTTTTTT. It specifies CASSFASGGELFF.

V and J are TRBV21-1 and TRBJ2-3; the table gives TRBD2 as D, unverified against the DNA. TRBV21-1 is marked as a pseudogene. The CDR3 is 15 amino acids. Here the CDR3 DNA reads TGTGCCAGCAGAAAACTAGCGGAACGCACAGATACGCAGTATTTT. Translating gives CASRKLAERTDTQYF.

The chain uses TRBV9 and TRBJ1-2; a weak D match, TRBD1 (6 bases). Per germline, CDR1 SGDLS and CDR2 YYNGEE. Trimming pared 0 bases from V and 4 bases from J, leaving 13 bases between. CDR3 length: 15 amino acids. The CDR3 sequence: CASSVEGGHGYGYTF. Written as DNA, the CDR3 is TGTGCCAGCAGCGTAGAGGGGGGGCATGGCTATGGCTACACCTTC.

The rearrangement joins TRBV5-6 to TRBJ2-7; tentative D call: TRBD2 (5 bases). The V end lost 0 bases, the J end lost 2 bases, and 9 bases lay between the germline ends. The germline CDR1 and CDR2 sequences are SGHDT and YYEEEE. This CDR3 is 14 amino acids long. As DNA, the CDR3 is TGTGCCAGCAGCTTGGGGTTCGGGGCCTACGAGCAGTACTTC. This codes for CASSLGFGAYEQYF.

The chain couples TRBV6-1 to TRBJ1-5; the D is unclear. The V end was cut by 8 bases, the J end by 1 base, with 15 bases between. The CDR3 sequence is 15 residues long. The V gene's germline CDR1 is MNHNS and CDR2 SASEGT. The CDR3 reads CASGLWRESNQPQHF. DNA of the CDR3: TGTGCCAGCGGCCTATGGAGGGAAAGCAATCAGCCCCAGCATTTT.

This clone was counted once. V and J are TRBV7-9 and TRBJ2-7, with D possibly called TRBD1 or TRBD2 (5 bases each). This CDR3 has 12 amino acids. V lost 7 bases to trimming and J lost 4 bases, with 11 bases between them. CDR1 SEHNR and CDR2 FQNEAQ come from the germline V gene (reference sequence). The CDR3 protein is CASTPEGYEQYF. DNA for the CDR3: TGTGCCAGCACCCCTGAGGGGTACGAGCAGTACTTC. The full variable domain, completed using reference TRBV7-9 and TRBJ2-7, is DTGVSQNPRHKITKRGQNVTFRCDPISEHNRLYWYRQTLGQGPEFLTYFQNEAQLEKSRLLSDRFSAERPKGSFSTLEIQRTEQGDSAMYLCASTPEGYEQYFGPGTRLTVT.